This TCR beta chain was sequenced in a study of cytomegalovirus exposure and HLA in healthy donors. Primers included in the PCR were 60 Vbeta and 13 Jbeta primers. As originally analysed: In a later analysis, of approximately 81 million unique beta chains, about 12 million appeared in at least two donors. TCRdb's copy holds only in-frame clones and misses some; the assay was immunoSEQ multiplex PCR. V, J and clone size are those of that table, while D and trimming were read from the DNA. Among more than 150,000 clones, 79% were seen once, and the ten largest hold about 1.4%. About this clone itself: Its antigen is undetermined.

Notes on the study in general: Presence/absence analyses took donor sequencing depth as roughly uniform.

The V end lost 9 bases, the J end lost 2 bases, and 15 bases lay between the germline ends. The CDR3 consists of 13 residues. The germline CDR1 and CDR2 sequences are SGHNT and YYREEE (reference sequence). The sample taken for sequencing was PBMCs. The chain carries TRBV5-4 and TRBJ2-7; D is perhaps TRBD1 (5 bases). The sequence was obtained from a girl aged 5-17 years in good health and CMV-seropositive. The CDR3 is CATKTSGPYEQYF. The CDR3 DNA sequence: TGTGCCACCAAGACGTCAGGGCCCTACGAGCAGTACTTC.